This TCR beta chain was recorded in a study of blood T cell repertoires in COVID-19. Study in general: Acute and convalescent COVID-19 specimens originated in the United States, Italy and Spain. Sample material is recorded as cDNA or gDNA derived from T cells, B-cell-depleted T cells, or PBMCs.

As processed by the authors: By means of reference gene primer amplification, nucleated cell counts were estimated. Data came from immunoSEQ multiplex PCR; TCRdb stores just in-frame clones and leaves some out. V and J calls and clone size are as listed in that table; D and trimming were resolved from the DNA. There are approximately 88,000 clones in the sample; roughly 78% occur only once, and 15% to 20% lies in the top ten. The specimen was peripheral blood. The TCR comes from a woman aged 80 or older with acute or convalescent COVID-19.

This chain's CDR3 is CATSRGGGTIGRIEQFF. The CDR3 DNA follows: TGTGCCACCAGCAGAGGTGGAGGGACTATCGGTAGGATCGAGCAGTTCTTC. The chain carries TRBV15 and TRBJ2-1; 7 bases agree with TRBD2. Germline CDR1 and CDR2: LNHNV and YYDKDF (reference sequence). This CDR3 region has 17 residues. The ends lost 1 base at V and 10 bases at J; junction bases unmatched: 16. The variable domain in full, with the rest retrieved from reference TRBV15 and TRBJ2-1, is DAMVIQNPRYQVTQFGKPVTLSCSQTLNHNVMYWYQQKSSQAPKLLFHYYDKDFNNEADTPDNFQSRRPNTSFCFLDIRSPGLGDTAMYLCATSRGGGTIGRIEQFFGPGTRLTVL.